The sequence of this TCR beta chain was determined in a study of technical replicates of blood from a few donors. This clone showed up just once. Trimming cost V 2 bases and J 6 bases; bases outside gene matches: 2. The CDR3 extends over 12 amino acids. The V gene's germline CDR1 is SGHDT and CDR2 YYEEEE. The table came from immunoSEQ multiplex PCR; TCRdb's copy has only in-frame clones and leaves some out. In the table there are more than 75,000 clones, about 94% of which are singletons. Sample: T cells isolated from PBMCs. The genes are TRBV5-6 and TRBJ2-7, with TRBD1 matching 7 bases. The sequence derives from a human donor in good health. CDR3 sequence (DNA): TGTGCCAGCAGCTTAGGGACAGTCGAGCAGTACTTC. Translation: CASSLGTVEQYF. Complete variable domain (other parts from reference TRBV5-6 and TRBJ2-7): DAGVTQSPTHLIKTRGQQVTLRCSPKSGHDTVSWYQQALGQGPQFIFQYYEEEERQRGNFPDRFSGHQFPNYSSELNVNALLLGDSALYLCASSLGTVEQYFGPGTRLTVT.